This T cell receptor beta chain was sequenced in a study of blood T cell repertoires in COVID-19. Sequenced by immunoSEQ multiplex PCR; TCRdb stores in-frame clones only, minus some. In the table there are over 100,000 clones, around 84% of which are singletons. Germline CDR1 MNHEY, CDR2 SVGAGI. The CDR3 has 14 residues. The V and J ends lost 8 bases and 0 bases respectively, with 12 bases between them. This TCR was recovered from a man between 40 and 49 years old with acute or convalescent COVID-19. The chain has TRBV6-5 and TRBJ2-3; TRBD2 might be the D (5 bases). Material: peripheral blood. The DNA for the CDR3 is TGTGCCAGCGGAGGCAAACCTAGCACAGATACGCAGTATTTT. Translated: CASGGKPSTDTQYF.